This T cell receptor beta chain was identified during a study of CD8+ T cells in alopecia areata. Findings of the study overall: Many of the expanded lesional clones endured in scalp and blood while on tofacitinib.

On this clone itself: What it binds is unknown.

Extracted RNA was reverse transcribed, and the resulting cDNA served as sequencing template. Clones were read by immunoSEQ multiplex PCR, and TCRdb kept only the in-frame ones, dropping some. The sample lists about 180,000 clones; 40% to 55% were seen once. V lost 3 bases, J lost 6 bases, and 23 bases lay in between. Germline V gene sequence: CDR1 SGHTA, CDR2 FQGNSA. The CDR3 is made up of 17 amino acids. Treatment specified: oral pan-JAK inhibitor, 5-10 mg twice daily. Material: CD8+ T cells sorted from blood, obtained around week 54, from a patient treated with tofacitinib. The chain is built from TRBV7-2 and TRBJ1-2; D call uncertain. This receptor was obtained from a human donor with alopecia areata. CDR3 nucleotides: TGTGCCAGCAGCTTTCCCCCCAGAGGACGACTAGGCCATGGCTACACCTTC. Residues: CASSFPPRGRLGHGYTF. The full variable domain, with the rest looked up from reference TRBV7-2 and TRBJ1-2, is GAGVSQSPSNKVTEKGKDVELRCDPISGHTALYWYRQSLGQGLEFLIYFQGNSAPDKSGLPSDRFSAERTGGSVSTLTIQRTQQEDSAVYLCASSFPPRGRLGHGYTFGSGTRLTVV.